These T cell receptor beta chains were read from a single sample in a study of T cells in tuberculosis. Method: immunoSEQ multiplex PCR; TCRdb's copy keeps in-frame clones and lacks some. The table has about 43,000 clones, roughly 94% seen once. The material sequenced was PBMCs. The receptors stem from a donor between 5 and 29 years old with latent tuberculosis or without tuberculosis infection. Some clones in this sample may be carry-over from other donors' samples. CDR3s include the opening cysteine and the closing phenylalanine or tryptophan. D genes are given only for firm matches.

v_call	j_call	d_call	cdr3_aa	cdr3_nt
TRBV27	TRBJ1-1	NA	CASSLKGDTEAFF	TGTGCCAGCAGTTTAAAAGGGGACACTGAAGCTTTCTTT
TRBV6-1	TRBJ1-2	TRBD1	CASSEAPGGALGGYTF	TGTGCCAGCAGTGAAGCGCCAGGGGGCGCATTGGGAGGCTACACCTTC
TRBV5-6	TRBJ2-2	NA	CASSLRDLLTGELFF	TGTGCCAGCAGCTTAAGGGACTTACTCACCGGGGAGCTGTTTTTT
TRBV6-5	TRBJ2-7	NA	CASSLDRKVGEQYF	TGTGCCAGCAGCTTAGACAGGAAAGTCGGGGAGCAGTACTTC
TRBV6-6	TRBJ2-1	NA	CASRGSAVVNEQFF	TGTGCCAGCAGGGGGAGTGCGGTTGTCAATGAGCAGTTCTTC
TRBV7-2	TRBJ2-3	NA	CASSLGPGPNTQYF	TGTGCCAGCAGCCTAGGGCCAGGCCCCAATACGCAGTATTTT
TRBV28	TRBJ2-1	TRBD1	CASRQGANEQFF	TGTGCCAGCCGGCAGGGGGCGAATGAGCAGTTCTTC
TRBV4-1	TRBJ1-1	TRBD1	CASSQGGQGYTEAFF	TGCGCCAGCAGCCAAGGGGGACAGGGATACACTGAAGCTTTCTTT
TRBV28	TRBJ1-2	NA	CASSFWGGSGYTF	TGTGCCAGCAGTTTTTGGGGGGGGTCTGGCTACACCTTC
TRBV28	TRBJ2-6	NA	CASSVHSGANVLTF	TGTGCCAGCAGTGTCCACTCTGGGGCCAACGTCCTGACTTTC
TRBV27	TRBJ1-1	NA	CASSSHSTGNTEAFF	TGTGCCAGCAGTTCCCACTCGACAGGGAACACTGAAGCTTTCTTT